These 9 T cell receptor beta chains originate from one sample sequenced in a study of blood T cell repertoires in COVID-19 (dated by TCRdb to the early 2020s). Library generation was performed with the immunoSEQ multiplex PCR assay. TCRdb took over this immuneACCESS table, retaining in-frame rearrangements with V and J assigned. Such tables are incomplete; in checked studies, under half of the missing clones stem from an unresolved V gene, and the remainder is unexplained. For this sample the table gives around 200,000 clones, of which roughly 85% were detected only once. Of the sample, more than 3.5% is held by the ten largest clones. Source material: PBMCs or T cells enriched from blood (not recorded which). Source of these receptors: a woman aged 40 to 55 with acute COVID-19.

This clone showed up just a few times. The gene calls are TRBV5-1 and TRBJ1-4, with 8 nucleotides matching TRBD1. This CDR3 is 14 amino acids long. The trim removed 1 base at V and 7 bases at J, leaving 3 bases unmatched. Per germline, CDR1 SGHRS and CDR2 YFSETQ. The CDR3 sequence is CASSLTGGTEKLFF. CDR3 in DNA: TGCGCCAGCAGCTTGACAGGGGGAACTGAAAAACTGTTTTTT.

Here the CDR3 DNA reads TGTGCCAGCACCCAAATAGGGGGGGCGGAGGGCTACACCTTC. Translating gives CASTQIGGAEGYTF. V and J are TRBV2 and TRBJ1-2; tentatively, D is TRBD1 (6 bases). Trimming took 7 bases from V and 8 from J, leaving 20 bases between them. Germline loops: CDR1 SNHLY, CDR2 FYNNEI. This CDR3 has 14 residues.

V gene TRBV3-1 (or the pseudogene TRBV3-2) combines with J gene TRBJ1-2; 7 bases are shared with TRBD1. With V trimmed by 4 bases and J by 4 bases, 9 bases remained unmatched. CDR3 length: 15 amino acids. Per the germline V gene, CDR1 is LGHDT and CDR2 is YNNKEL (reference sequence). The CDR3 reads CASSPETGSVYGYTF. DNA of the CDR3: TGTGCCAGCAGCCCCGAGACAGGGAGCGTCTATGGCTACACCTTC.

The chain couples TRBV14 to TRBJ1-1; 8 bases are shared with TRBD1. Germline assignment: CDR1 SGHDN and CDR2 FVKESK. The V gene end was trimmed by 6 bases and the J gene end by 8 bases; junction bases not matched to a gene: 5. The CDR3 extends over 12 amino acids. The CDR3 reads CASSRQGLEAFF. The CDR3 bases are TGTGCCAGCAGTCGACAGGGGTTAGAAGCTTTCTTT. The whole variable domain, remainder taken from reference TRBV14 and TRBJ1-1, is EAGVTQFPSHSVIEKGQTVTLRCDPISGHDNLYWYRRVMGKEIKFLLHFVKESKQDESGMPNNRFLAERTGGTYSTLKVQPAELEDSGVYFCASSRQGLEAFFGQGTRLTVV.

The V gene is TRBV5-1, the J gene TRBJ2-1; 8 nucleotides align to TRBD1. The germline V gene has CDR1 SGHRS and CDR2 YFSETQ. V was clipped by 0 bases and J by 6 bases; unmatched bases: 5. CDR3 length: 15 amino acids. This chain's CDR3 is CASSLGQGLLNEQFF. The CDR3 nucleotides read TGCGCCAGCAGCTTGGGACAGGGGCTCCTCAATGAGCAGTTCTTC.

V and J are TRBV2 and TRBJ1-1; no firm D call. Germline loops: CDR1 SNHLY, CDR2 FYNNEI. The CDR3 consists of 13 residues. V was clipped by 5 bases and J by 11 bases, with 18 bases between them. The CDR3 spells CASSPTARSDAFF. CDR3 DNA: TGTGCCAGCAGTCCCACGGCCAGGTCAGACGCTTTCTTT. The whole variable domain, remainder taken from reference TRBV2 and TRBJ1-1, is EPEVTQTPSHQVTQMGQEVILRCVPISNHLYFYWYRQILGQKVEFLVSFYNNEISEKSEIFDDQFSVERPDGSNFTLKIRSTKLEDSAMYFCASSPTARSDAFFGQGTRLTVV.

V usage is TRBV6-5 and J usage is TRBJ1-1, with D perhaps matching TRBD1 (5 bases). Trimming stripped 5 bases from V and 3 bases from J, with 13 bases between. Germline V CDR1 and CDR2: MNHEY, SVGAGI. CDR3 size: 14 residues. In DNA form, the CDR3 reads TGTGCCAGCAGTCCCAGACAGATTTACACTGAAGCTTTCTTT. This encodes CASSPRQIYTEAFF.

J is TRBJ2-7 and V is TRBV28; 7 bases agree with TRBD1. CDR1 and CDR2 from the germline V gene are MDHEN and SYDVKM. The trim removed 6 bases at V and 3 bases at J, leaving 14 bases unmatched. This CDR3 region has 16 residues. For the CDR3, the DNA is TGTGCCAGCAGCCCCCGAACCGGGACAGCGTTCTACGAGCAGTACTTC. Translation: CASSPRTGTAFYEQYF.

Points on this clone: This same CDR3 is encoded by further DNA sequences in the sample. The chain has TRBV7-9 and TRBJ1-1; D gene unclear. Between the trimmed V and J ends, which lost 1 base and 5 bases, there was a span of 8 bases. CDR3 length: 13 amino acids. Germline loops: CDR1 SEHNR, CDR2 FQNEAQ (reference sequence). DNA of the CDR3: TGTGCCAGCAGCTTAGGAGGCCAGACTGAAGCTTTCTTT. It specifies CASSLGGQTEAFF.